Here is one TCR beta chain with its context. Its antigen is undetermined. The record originates from a study of shared clonotypes between healthy human individuals. Study at large: Aged between 18 and 49, the donors were a couple of women and a few men.

V was clipped by 5 bases and J by 1 base, with 25 bases between them. CDR3 length: 19 amino acids. Looked up from germline, CDR1 is MDHEN and CDR2 is SYDVKM. Adult donors, all healthy and HIV-negative, had no recent acute infections or vaccinations. An even split of each subset's genomic DNA across several immunoSEQ plates was performed. Method: immunoSEQ multiplex PCR; TCRdb's copy keeps in-frame clones and lacks some. The sample has 550,000 to 700,000 clones; about three quarters are singletons. Overall study results and limits: In having few donors, the study represented limited genetic and exposure-history diversity.

The receptor comes from a woman aged 25 to 39 in good health. The source material was memory CD4+ T cells sorted from blood. As for subset: CD45RA-negative fraction. The chain links TRBV28 to TRBJ2-3; D may be TRBD1 (6 bases). Here the CDR3 DNA reads TGTGCCAGCAGTCACCACGTCGGACAGACCTATTATGGCACAGATACGCAGTATTTT. Its translation: CASSHHVGQTYYGTDTQYF.